This TCR beta chain came from a study of blood T cell repertoires in COVID-19. This table comes from immunoSEQ multiplex PCR, and its TCRdb copy is limited to in-frame clones, with some not included. The sample shows about 180,000 clones, 80% of them seen only once. Germline CDR1 reads MGHRA; CDR2 reads YSYEKL. This CDR3 has 16 amino acids. The germline V and J ends were trimmed by 1 base and 4 bases, with 11 bases remaining between them. The rearrangement joins TRBV4-1 to TRBJ2-6; TRBD1 might be the D (6 bases). What was sequenced was PBMCs or T cells enriched from blood (not recorded which). The sequence was collected from a man aged 60 to 75 who had been exposed to COVID-19. The CDR3 loop reads CASSQGAGQGANVLTF. CDR3 bases: TGCGCCAGCAGCCAAGGGGCTGGACAGGGGGCCAACGTCCTGACTTTC.